Listed here are 16 T cell receptor beta chains from one sample, sequenced in a study of vaccination effects on CD4 cells after COVID-19 (dated 2022 in TCRdb). To identify antigen-specific CD4+ T cell clonotypes by their expansion, the ViraFEST assay first stimulated PBMC with viral peptide pools and then applied TCR sequencing. After around 11 days of culture, CD4+ T cells were isolated with the EasySep CD4+ T cell isolation kit. Each participant got two doses of an mRNA SARS-CoV-2 vaccine, either BNT162b2 or mRNA-1273. Preparation of the library involved the immunoSEQ multiplex PCR assay. TCRdb re-hosts the immuneACCESS table, in-frame sequences only. Its copies lack some clones; in the studies checked, an unresolved V gene accounts for under half of them, and the cause for the rest is not known. Across this sample there are about 59,000 clones, with roughly 78% seen only once. Together, the top ten hold less than 2.5% of the sample.

No antigen is known for these receptors. This material consisted of CD4+ T cells from PBMCs cultured with HCoV-OC43 spike peptides, taken after COVID-19 vaccination. This sample's cell subset or site label indicates: HCoV-OC43 spike overlapping peptide pool stimulation. All receptors come from a human donor who received a COVID-19 vaccine.

The CDR3 nucleotides read TGTGCCAGCAAGCGGGGGGGCGCACCAAGCACAGATACGCAGTATTTT. It yields the protein CASKRGGAPSTDTQYF. The chain recombines TRBV2 with TRBJ2-3; 10 bases match TRBD2. Looked up from germline, CDR1 is SNHLY and CDR2 is FYNNEI. The V segment lost 7 bases and the J segment 0 bases; nucleotides outside the gene matches: 7. The CDR3 has 16 amino acids.

V and J are TRBV29-1 and TRBJ2-6; tentative D call: TRBD2 (5 bases). The CDR3 runs to 15 residues. Germline V lookup: CDR1 SQVTM, CDR2 ANQGSEA. The ends were cut back, 3 bases at V and 1 base at J, with 10 bases in the middle. CDR3 residues: CSVDPGISGANVLTF. CDR3 coding DNA: TGCAGCGTTGACCCCGGGATTTCTGGGGCCAACGTCCTGACTTTC.

The rearrangement links TRBV6-5 to TRBJ2-3, with unresolved D. Between the trimmed V and J ends, which lost 6 bases and 0 bases, there was a span of 13 bases. CDR3 length equals 15 residues. Per the germline V gene, CDR1 is MNHEY and CDR2 is SVGAGI. The chain's CDR3 is CASSSVGFSTDTQYF. In DNA form, the CDR3 reads TGTGCCAGCAGCTCGGTTGGATTTAGCACAGATACGCAGTATTTT.

V is TRBV7-2 and J is TRBJ1-2, with TRBD1 matching 7 bases. The CDR3 totals 17 residues. The V and J ends lost 1 base and 0 bases, in that order; junction bases with no gene match: 8. The germline V gene encodes CDR1 SGHTA and CDR2 FQGNSA. As DNA, the CDR3 is TGTGCCAGCAGCTTAGGATACAGGGGCTTAGCTAACTATGGCTACACCTTC. Protein product: CASSLGYRGLANYGYTF. Using reference TRBV7-2 and TRBJ1-2 for the parts outside the CDR3, the full variable domain is GAGVSQSPSNKVTEKGKDVELRCDPISGHTALYWYRQSLGQGLEFLIYFQGNSAPDKSGLPSDRFSAERTGGSVSTLTIQRTQQEDSAVYLCASSLGYRGLANYGYTFGSGTRLTVV.

DNA of the CDR3: TGTGCCAGCAGCTTAACCTACCCCCAGCCGCAGTATTTT. It yields the protein CASSLTYPQPQYF. The chain is built from TRBV7-6 and TRBJ2-3; D unclear. Germline lookup yields CDR1 SGHVS and CDR2 FNYEAQ. The CDR3 consists of 13 residues. V lost 2 bases and J lost 10, with 13 bases in between.

The chain recombines TRBV4-1 with TRBJ1-3; D is unresolved. CDR3 length equals 12 residues. Looked up from germline, CDR1 is MGHRA and CDR2 is YSYEKL. V gave up 1 base and J gave up 5 bases, with 3 bases separating them. This CDR3 reads CASSQVRNTIYF. DNA of the CDR3: TGCGCCAGCAGCCAAGTTCGAAACACCATATATTTT.

The chain is built from TRBV7-3 and TRBJ2-3, with 10 positions matching TRBD2. The CDR3 totals 12 residues. V was pared by 5 bases and J by 11 bases, with 4 bases of the junction left unmatched. Germline CDR1 and CDR2: SGHTA and FQGTGA. The CDR3 sequence is CASSLSSGGQYF. The CDR3 DNA is TGTGCCAGCAGCCTATCTAGCGGGGGGCAGTATTTT. The complete variable domain, with remaining parts taken from reference TRBV7-3 and TRBJ2-3, reads GAGVSQTPSNKVTEKGKYVELRCDPISGHTALYWYRQSLGQGPEFLIYFQGTGAADDSGLPNDRFFAVRPEGSVSTLKIQRTERGDSAVYLCASSLSSGGQYFGPGTRLTVL.

This sequence joins TRBV9 and TRBJ2-3; 8 bases are shared with TRBD2. The germline V gene encodes CDR1 SGDLS and CDR2 YYNGEE. The CDR3 covers 16 residues. V was clipped by 4 bases and J by 4 bases; unmatched bases: 11. CDR3 in amino acids: CASSPPAGGSPDTQYF. The CDR3 nucleotides are TGTGCCAGCAGCCCCCCGGCGGGGGGAAGTCCAGATACGCAGTATTTT.

This chain connects TRBV18 to TRBJ2-3; 12 bases are shared with TRBD2. CDR1 and CDR2 (germline): KGHSH, LQKENI. With 3 bases clipped from V and 1 base from J, the junction kept 2 bases outside the gene matches. The CDR3 sequence is 16 residues long. The CDR3 protein is CASSPTSGGGTDTQYF. The CDR3 DNA reads TGTGCCAGCTCACCGACTAGCGGGGGTGGCACAGATACGCAGTATTTT.

The count of this clone is one. The V and J genes are TRBV5-5 and TRBJ2-7; possible D gene TRBD2, 6 bases. Looked up from germline, CDR1 is SGHKS and CDR2 is YYEKEE (reference sequence). This CDR3 comprises 15 residues. V was cut by 4 bases and J by 1 base, with 15 bases left in between. DNA of the CDR3: TGTGCCAGCAGCCGTATTTCCGGGGGATCCTACGAGCAGTACGTC. This gives the protein CASSRISGGSYEQYV.

This chain's CDR3 is CASSQLTGGDTGELFF. The CDR3 nucleotides are TGCGCCAGCAGCCAACTCACAGGGGGAGACACCGGGGAGCTGTTTTTT. This chain uses TRBV4-3 with TRBJ2-2; 8 bases map to TRBD1. CDR1 and CDR2 (germline): LGHNA, YSLEER. V lost 2 bases and J lost 3; bases outside the gene matches: 5. CDR3 length: 16 amino acids.

CDR3 protein: CSVREGNQPQHF. DNA for the CDR3: TGCAGCGTAAGGGAAGGGAATCAGCCCCAGCATTTT. The V and J genes are TRBV29-1 and TRBJ1-5, with D hard to call. Trimming left V 6 bases short and J 4 bases short, with 10 bases between. The CDR3 is 12 amino acids. Per the germline V gene, CDR1 is SQVTM and CDR2 is ANQGSEA.

This clone was detected once. This rearrangement joins TRBV9 to TRBJ2-5; D is undetermined. The CDR3 loop spans 14 amino acids. Germline V gives CDR1 SGDLS, CDR2 YYNGEE. V gave up 0 bases and J gave up 5 bases, with 11 bases separating them. The CDR3 bases are TGTGCCAGCAGCGTAGCCCGGGCCGGGGAGACCCAGTACTTC. Its protein is CASSVARAGETQYF. Supplemented by reference TRBV9 and TRBJ2-5, the full variable domain reads DSGVTQTPKHLITATGQRVTLRCSPRSGDLSVYWYQQSLDQGLQFLIQYYNGEERAKGNILERFSAQQFPDLHSELNLSSLELGDSALYFCASSVARAGETQYFGPGTRLLVL.

The chain has TRBV5-6 and TRBJ1-2; 10 bases align to TRBD1. The J segment lost 8 bases and the V segment lost 4 bases, leaving 5 bases of the junction unmatched. Germline-derived CDR1 and CDR2 are SGHDT and YYEEEE. CDR3 length equals 13 residues. The CDR3 sequence: CASSRDRGGGYTF. Written as DNA, the CDR3 is TGTGCCAGCAGCAGGGACAGGGGTGGAGGCTACACCTTC.

The genes are TRBV5-1 and TRBJ1-2, with 10 bases lining up with TRBD1. Germline V CDR1 and CDR2: SGHRS, YFSETQ. After removal of 1 base from V and 4 bases from J, the junction contained 1 base not matched to a gene. The CDR3 extends over 14 amino acids. CDR3 loop: CASSLRTGGYGYTF. As DNA, the CDR3 is TGCGCCAGCAGCTTGCGGACAGGGGGCTATGGCTACACCTTC.

The genes are TRBV5-1 and TRBJ1-3, with D perhaps TRBD1 (6 bases). This CDR3 region has 14 residues. The V and J ends lost 4 bases and 0 bases respectively, with 8 bases between them. Germline values: CDR1 SGHRS, CDR2 YFSETQ. The CDR3: CASSPDSSGNTIYF. CDR3 DNA sequence: TGCGCCAGCAGCCCGGACAGCTCTGGAAACACCATATATTTT. The full variable domain, with the rest looked up from reference TRBV5-1 and TRBJ1-3, is KAGVTQTPRYLIKTRGQQVTLSCSPISGHRSVSWYQQTPGQGLQFLFEYFSETQRNKGNFPGRFSGRQFSNSRSEMNVSTLELGDSALYLCASSPDSSGNTIYFGEGSWLTVV.